The 21 T cell receptor beta chains below were found in one sample sequenced in a study of blood T cells in healthy people across ages. The second PCR ran about 6 to 11 cycles with a sample-barcoded 5' primer and J-beta primers. MiXCR was run by TCRdb on the 5' RACE reads, yielding one entry per CDR3 protein. The sample lists hundreds of thousands of distinct CDR3 sequences; 56% were seen once. Sequenced material: blood. The receptors derive from a man between 35 and 55 years old in good health.

This clonotype was seen only a few times. CDR3: CASSQEVGGGKETQYF. The CDR3 nucleotides are TGTGCCAGCAGCCAAGAGGTGGGAGGGGGAAAAGAGACCCAGTACTTC. The chain uses TRBV4-2 and TRBJ2-5, with D tentatively TRBD2 (7 bases). Trimming left V 0 bases short and J 3 bases short, with 14 bases between. CDR1 is LGHNA and CDR2 is YNFKEQ in the germline V gene. The length of the CDR3 is 16 residues.

This clonotype was observed a few times. The gene calls are TRBV4-2 and TRBJ2-3; 9 bases are shared with TRBD2. The germline CDR1 and CDR2 sequences are LGHNA and YNFKEQ. With 1 base clipped from V and 3 bases from J, the junction kept 5 bases outside the gene matches. The CDR3 runs to 16 residues. The CDR3 region is CASSQGAGGSTDTQYF. The DNA of the CDR3 is TGTGCCAGCAGCCAAGGAGCGGGGGGATCGACAGATACGCAGTATTTT.

V is TRBV20-1 and J is TRBJ1-1; TRBD1 agrees at 9 bases. The CDR3 covers 15 residues. Germline lookup yields CDR1 DFQATT and CDR2 SNEGSKA (reference sequence). The V and J ends lost 1 base and 4 bases, in that order; junction bases with no gene match: 7. This CDR3 reads CSARVLQGAPTEAFF. DNA for the CDR3: TGCAGTGCTAGAGTCCTACAGGGGGCGCCCACTGAAGCTTTCTTT.

V is TRBV4-3 and J is TRBJ1-2; the D gene is possibly TRBD1 (5 bases). Germline-derived CDR1 and CDR2 are LGHNA and YSLEER. V lost 3 bases to trimming and J lost 8 bases, with 13 bases between them. CDR3 size: 13 residues. CDR3 amino acids: CASSQRQSSGYTF. The DNA for the CDR3 is TGCGCCAGCAGCCAGAGACAGAGTTCCGGCTACACCTTC.

This clonotype was found a few times. The chain has TRBV6-5 and TRBJ2-6; D gene uncertain. Germline V gene lookup returns CDR1 MNHEY and CDR2 SVGAGI. V lost 4 bases and J 2 bases, leaving 6 bases between the germline ends. The CDR3 sequence is 14 residues long. The CDR3 reads CASSSPAGANVLTF. The CDR3 DNA follows: TGTGCCAGCAGTTCCCCGGCTGGGGCCAACGTCCTGACTTTC.

The chain uses TRBV6-1 and TRBJ2-6; D is perhaps TRBD2 (6 bases). The germline V gene encodes CDR1 MNHNS and CDR2 SASEGT. The CDR3 length is 15 residues. Trimming left V 7 bases short and J 1 base short, with 11 bases between. The CDR3 spells CASKAGPSGANVLTF. CDR3 bases: TGTGCCAGCAAGGCGGGGCCTTCTGGGGCCAACGTCCTGACTTTC.

J is TRBJ2-5 and V is TRBV12-1; the table's D call, TRBD1, was not checked against the DNA. TRBV12-1 is a pseudogene. This CDR3 comprises 15 residues. The CDR3: CASSGRLRAEETQYF. The CDR3 coding sequence is TGTGCCAGCAGCGGCCGACTTCGGGCGGAGGAGACCCAGTACTTC.

The count of this clonotype is one. The rearrangement joins TRBV5-1 to TRBJ1-2; no clear D gene. CDR1 SGHRS and CDR2 YFSETQ come from the germline V gene. This CDR3 has 16 residues. V lost 0 bases and J lost 4, with 16 bases in between. CDR3 coding DNA: TGCGCCAGCAGCTTGGGTCCCCAATACATGAGCTATGGCTACACCTTC. As protein: CASSLGPQYMSYGYTF. The full variable domain, in which reference TRBV5-1 and TRBJ1-2 provide the parts outside the CDR3, is KAGVTQTPRYLIKTRGQQVTLSCSPISGHRSVSWYQQTPGQGLQFLFEYFSETQRNKGNFPGRFSGRQFSNSRSEMNVSTLELGDSALYLCASSLGPQYMSYGYTFGSGTRLTVV.

The gene calls are TRBV28 and TRBJ1-1, with 7 bases fitting TRBD1. The V gene's germline CDR1 is MDHEN and CDR2 SYDVKM. V shed 2 bases, J shed 5 bases, and the junction held 5 bases outside the gene matches. This CDR3 spans 14 amino acids. In DNA form, the CDR3 reads TGTGCCAGCAGTTTAAGGGACAGATTAACTGAAGCTTTCTTT. Translated, it gives CASSLRDRLTEAFF.

The table lists this clonotype with a few counts. The gene calls are TRBV5-1 and TRBJ2-4, with TRBD2 matching 10 bases. The last part of the DNA fits TRBJ2-7 better; the J call may be wrong. The CDR3 extends over 15 amino acids. Germline V lookup: CDR1 SGHRS, CDR2 YFSETQ. CDR3 in amino acids: CASSLKASGSYEQYF. In DNA form, the CDR3 reads TGCGCCAGCAGCTTGAAGGCTAGCGGGAGTTACGAGCAGTACTTC.

J is TRBJ2-3 and V is TRBV10-3, with D perhaps assigned TRBD1 or TRBD2 (5 bases each). The CDR3 runs 15 residues. V gave up 0 bases and J gave up 4 bases, with 11 bases separating them. Germline CDR1 is ENHRY and CDR2 is SYGVKD. CDR3: CAISESRGLADTQYF. The CDR3 DNA follows: TGTGCCATCAGTGAGTCGAGGGGTTTGGCAGATACGCAGTATTTT.

V usage is TRBV27 and J usage is TRBJ1-5, with D perhaps matching TRBD1 (5 bases). CDR1 and CDR2 (germline): MNHEY, SMNVEV (reference sequence). CDR3 length: 15 residues. With 3 bases removed from V and 7 bases from J, the gap between germline ends came to 16 bases. CDR3 coding DNA: TGTGCCAGCAGTTTGGGGGTCCGGGGAGGACAGCCCCAGCATTTT. Its translation: CASSLGVRGGQPQHF.

This clonotype occurred a few times. The chain couples TRBV7-2 to TRBJ2-1, with 8 positions matching TRBD2. The V gene end was trimmed by 2 bases and the J gene end by 7 bases; junction bases not matched to a gene: 7. The CDR3 totals 15 residues. CDR1 and CDR2 (germline): SGHTA, FQGNSA. This chain's CDR3 is CASSLRSGSTNEQFF. The CDR3 region has the DNA TGTGCCAGCAGCTTAAGGAGCGGGAGTACGAATGAGCAGTTCTTC. The full variable domain, completed using reference TRBV7-2 and TRBJ2-1, is GAGVSQSPSNKVTEKGKDVELRCDPISGHTALYWYRQSLGQGLEFLIYFQGNSAPDKSGLPSDRFSAERTGGSVSTLTIQRTQQEDSAVYLCASSLRSGSTNEQFFGPGTRLTVL.

J is TRBJ2-7 and V is TRBV25-1; D uncertain. Trimming left V 5 bases short and J 0 bases short, with 8 bases between. The CDR3 covers 13 residues. Germline V gene lookup returns CDR1 MGHDK and CDR2 SYGVNS. CDR3 DNA sequence: TGTGCCAGCAGTAGACCTAACTCCTACGAGCAGTACTTC. Translating it yields CASSRPNSYEQYF.

This clonotype has a handful of counts. The rearrangement links TRBV5-1 to TRBJ2-1; D possibly corresponds to TRBD2 (6 bases). Germline CDR1 SGHRS, CDR2 YFSETQ. This CDR3 is built from 16 residues. Trimming stripped 2 bases from V and 6 bases from J, with 18 bases between. The CDR3 nucleotides are TGCGCCAGCAGCTTTGACGGGAGAGGACTTGGCAATGAGCAGTTCTTC. It specifies CASSFDGRGLGNEQFF.

This clonotype was seen a handful of times. V is TRBV20-1 and J is TRBJ2-3; D gene unclear. V was trimmed by 5 bases and J by 6 bases, leaving 12 bases between them. The germline V gene encodes CDR1 DFQATT and CDR2 SNEGSKA (reference sequence). CDR3 length: 12 amino acids. CDR3 protein: CSAPDPHDTQYF. The CDR3 nucleotides read TGCAGTGCTCCTGACCCACACGATACGCAGTATTTT.

This clonotype was counted between two and nine times. This sequence joins TRBV12-3 or TRBV12-4 and TRBJ1-5; D uncertain. Trimming removed 3 bases at V and 5 bases at J, with 11 bases between. The CDR3 has 14 residues. CDR3 in DNA: TGTGCCAGCAGTTTCCTTGGTGGAGATCAGCCCCAGCATTTT. It translates to CASSFLGGDQPQHF.

The chain recombines TRBV6-2 or TRBV6-3 with TRBJ2-7; D gene ambiguous. The J call may not be correct, given that the DNA end is closer to TRBJ2-5. CDR3 length equals 12 residues. From germline, CDR1 is MNHEY and CDR2 SVGEGT. The CDR3 coding sequence is TGTGCCAGCAACCTAGGGCCCGAGACCCAGTACTTC. Protein product: CASNLGPETQYF.

V and J are TRBV5-1 and TRBJ2-1, with 10 bases fitting TRBD2. This CDR3 is built from 20 residues. V lost 0 bases to trimming and J lost 0 bases; unmatched junction nucleotides: 12. Germline CDR1 and CDR2: SGHRS and YFSETQ. The CDR3 sequence is CASSLASSGGRGGSYNEQFF. The CDR3, as DNA: TGCGCCAGCAGCTTGGCGTCTAGCGGGGGCCGTGGGGGCTCCTACAATGAGCAGTTCTTC.

The CDR3 reads CASSLGTEGGGQFF. CDR3 coding DNA: TGTGCCAGCAGTTTAGGGACAGAGGGGGGCGGGCAGTTCTTC. The J gene is TRBJ2-1, the V gene TRBV12-3 or TRBV12-4; D tentatively fits TRBD1 or TRBD2 (6 bases each). This CDR3 is 14 amino acids long. V lost 1 base and J 12 bases, leaving 16 bases between the germline ends.

The genes are TRBV14 and TRBJ2-3; D is perhaps TRBD1 or TRBD2 (5 bases each). The CDR3 length is 13 residues. V shed 1 base and J shed 9 bases, with 11 bases lying between them. The V gene's germline CDR1 is SGHDN and CDR2 FVKESK. CDR3 sequence reads: CASSQVTGTTQYF. The DNA for the CDR3 is TGTGCCAGCAGCCAAGTAACGGGGACGACGCAGTATTTT.